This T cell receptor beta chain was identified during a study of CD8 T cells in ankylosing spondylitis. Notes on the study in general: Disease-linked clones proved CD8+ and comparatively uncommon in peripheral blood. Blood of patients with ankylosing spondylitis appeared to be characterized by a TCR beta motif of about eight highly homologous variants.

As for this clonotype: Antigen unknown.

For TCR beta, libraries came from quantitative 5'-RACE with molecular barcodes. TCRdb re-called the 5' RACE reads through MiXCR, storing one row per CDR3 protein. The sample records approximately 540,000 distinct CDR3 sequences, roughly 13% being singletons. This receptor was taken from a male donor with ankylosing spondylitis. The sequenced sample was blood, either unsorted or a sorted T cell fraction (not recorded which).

The CDR3 region has the DNA TGTGCCATCAGTGAGGGGAGCGGGAAGACCTACAATGAGCAGTTCTTC. It encodes CAISEGSGKTYNEQFF. The chain recombines TRBV10-3 with TRBJ2-1; TRBD2 agrees at 7 bases. The length of the CDR3 is 16 residues. Germline CDR1 and CDR2: ENHRY and SYGVKD. With V trimmed by 2 bases and J by 2 bases, 6 bases remained unmatched.